The 16 T cell receptor beta chains listed next were all sequenced from one sample in a study of T cells in Graves' hyperthyroidism and ophthalmopathy. Amplified regions were TCR beta CDR3 sequences from RNA transcripts. TCR CDR3 underwent first-round RT-PCR with the HTBI primer set. Each CDR3 protein gets one entry after TCRdb re-called the multiplex PCR reads with MiXCR. In the table there are some 600,000 distinct CDR3 sequences, approximately 13% of which are singletons. Sequencing was performed on blood. The receptors originated from a woman between 25 and 40 years old with Graves' hyperthyroidism that later progressed to Graves' ophthalmopathy.

This clonotype showed up many times. J is TRBJ2-5 and V is TRBV30; 12 nucleotides align to TRBD2. The CDR3 runs to 14 residues. The ends lost 1 base at V and 5 bases at J; junction bases unmatched: 2. CDR1 is GTSNPN, CDR2 SVGIG, per germline (reference sequence). In DNA form, the CDR3 reads TGTGCCTGGAGTGCGACTAGCGGGAGTGAGACCCAGTACTTC. Translation: CAWSATSGSETQYF.

This clonotype came up many times. The chain combines TRBV11-2 with TRBJ2-2; D is possibly TRBD2 (7 bases). V was shortened by 4 bases and J by 6 bases, with 18 bases between the two germline ends. This CDR3 region has 16 residues. Germline loops: CDR1 SGHAT, CDR2 FQNNGV. The CDR3 reads CASSSPGGRRAGELFF. CDR3 nucleotide sequence: TGTGCCAGCAGCTCCCCGGGGGGCAGGAGGGCCGGGGAGCTGTTTTTT.

V is TRBV20-1 and J is TRBJ2-5; D may be TRBD1 (6 bases). V dropped 8 bases and J dropped 4 bases, with 11 bases sitting between them. CDR3 length equals 11 residues. Per the germline V gene, CDR1 is DFQATT and CDR2 is SNEGSKA (reference sequence). The CDR3 sequence is CSTGTRETQYF. CDR3 bases: TGCAGTACAGGGACCCGAGAGACCCAGTACTTC.

V and J are TRBV19 and TRBJ1-5, with D tentatively TRBD1 (6 bases). This CDR3 is 20 amino acids long. V lost 4 bases, J lost 5 bases, and 30 bases lay in between. Germline lookup yields CDR1 LNHDA and CDR2 SQIVND (reference sequence). CDR3 DNA sequence: TGTGCCAGTAGTACCCGCATCTTCCGGGACAACCCATTCTATGATCAGCCCCAGCATTTT. Its translation: CASSTRIFRDNPFYDQPQHF.

This clonotype showed up many times. J is TRBJ2-3 and V is TRBV18; D possibly corresponds to TRBD2 (5 bases). Germline V CDR1 and CDR2: KGHSH, LQKENI. Trimming pared 2 bases from V and 4 bases from J, leaving 16 bases between. CDR3 length: 16 amino acids. In DNA, the CDR3 is TGTGCCAGCTCACCAACGAGGGATGGAGCGGCAGATACGCAGTATTTT. Amino acids: CASSPTRDGAADTQYF.

The table lists this clonotype with many counts. This chain uses TRBV2 with TRBJ2-4; a possible D gene is TRBD1 (5 bases). Trimming left V 4 bases short and J 9 bases short, with 13 bases between. The CDR3 runs 13 residues. Germline-derived CDR1 and CDR2 are SNHLY and FYNNEI. The DNA for the CDR3 is TGTGCCAGCAGTGGAATGGGGCAAGGCATTCAGTACTTC. It codes for CASSGMGQGIQYF.

This clonotype was found many times. The genes are TRBV2 and TRBJ1-1; D gene ambiguous. Germline V CDR1 and CDR2: SNHLY, FYNNEI. The CDR3 totals 12 residues. V shed 7 bases and J shed 7 bases, with 13 bases lying between them. This CDR3 is CASMMREGEAFF. The CDR3 DNA is TGTGCCAGCATGATGAGGGAAGGTGAAGCTTTCTTT.

This clonotype was detected once. The chain couples TRBV28 to TRBJ2-2; 8 bases agree with TRBD2. Germline CDR1 MDHEN, CDR2 SYDVKM. This CDR3 is built from 17 residues. Germline trimming cut 6 bases from V and 4 bases from J; bases unmatched to any gene: 13. This CDR3 is CASSPPLGRGSTGELFF. CDR3 in DNA: TGTGCCAGCAGCCCACCCCTCGGGAGGGGCAGCACCGGGGAGCTGTTTTTT. The full variable domain, its missing parts supplied by reference TRBV28 and TRBJ2-2, is DVKVTQSSRYLVKRTGEKVFLECVQDMDHENMFWYRQDPGLGLRLIYFSYDVKMKEKGDIPEGYSVSREKKERFSLILESASTNQTSMYLCASSPPLGRGSTGELFFGEGSRLTVL.

Concerning this clonotype itself: Given a much more abundant clone one base away, this may be a read error. This sequence joins TRBV7-2 and TRBJ2-3; 11 nucleotides agree with TRBD2. CDR1 and CDR2 (germline): SGHTA, FQGNSA. Losses at the gene ends were 5 bases for V and 0 bases for J; bases not matched to a gene: 4. CDR3 size: 16 residues. CDR3 coding DNA: TGTGCCAGCAGCGGATGGACTAGCGGGAGCACAGATACGCAGTATTTT. Its translation: CASSGWTSGSTDTQYF.

In its sample, this clonotype was seen many times. V and J are TRBV7-8 and TRBJ1-1; 10 bases are a match to TRBD1. The CDR3 extends over 17 amino acids. Germline V gives CDR1 SGHVS, CDR2 FQNEAQ. V trimming: 0 bases; J trimming: 0 bases; junction bases outside the gene matches: 4. Here the CDR3 reads CASSLASGQGMNTEAFF. In DNA form, the CDR3 reads TGTGCCAGCAGCTTAGCGTCGGGACAGGGGATGAACACTGAAGCTTTCTTT.

The rearrangement links TRBV7-3 to TRBJ2-1; 14 positions agree with TRBD2. This CDR3 spans 17 amino acids. Unmatched junction bases numbered 10, after V lost 3 bases and J lost 9 bases. Germline CDR1 SGHTA, CDR2 FQGTGA. CDR3 nucleotides: TGTGCCAGCAGCTTTACCGGGACTAGCGGGAGTCTCGGTGAGCAGTTCTTC. As protein: CASSFTGTSGSLGEQFF.

This clonotype was seen ten or more times. The chain carries TRBV5-6 and TRBJ2-3; 8 bases map to TRBD1. The CDR3 spans 19 residues. Germline CDR1 SGHDT, CDR2 YYEEEE. V shed 0 bases and J 0 bases; nucleotides not matched to a gene: 12. For the CDR3, the DNA is TGTGCCAGCAGCTTGGGAGGACAGGGATGGCGACGAAGCACAGATACGCAGTATTTT. Residues: CASSLGGQGWRRSTDTQYF.

This clonotype was seen repeatedly, ten times or more. V is TRBV11-3 and J is TRBJ2-7; D may be TRBD2 (5 bases). Germline V gives CDR1 SGHNT, CDR2 YENEEA. The germline V and J ends were trimmed by 1 base and 0 bases, with 10 bases remaining between them. The CDR3 has 15 amino acids. The CDR3 loop reads CASSLGAESSYEQYF. CDR3 DNA: TGTGCCAGCAGCTTAGGAGCGGAAAGCTCCTACGAGCAGTACTTC.

To note about this clonotype: A junction end diverges from the germline sequence, so it may reflect a read error. The V gene is TRBV5-1, the J gene TRBJ2-5, with D uncertain. Germline-derived CDR1 and CDR2 are SGHRS and YFSETQ. The length of the CDR3 is 14 residues. CDR3 region: CASSLSLSTETHYF. The CDR3 region has the DNA TGCGCCAGCAGCTTATCCCTTAGCACAGAGACCCATTACTTC.

This clonotype was recorded many times. V usage is TRBV28 and J usage is TRBJ2-7, with D tentatively TRBD1 or TRBD2 (6 bases each). This CDR3 is 15 amino acids long. Per germline, CDR1 MDHEN and CDR2 SYDVKM. V lost 2 bases and J 4 bases, leaving 15 bases between the germline ends. The CDR3 DNA is TGTGCCAGCAGTTTAGGACCTACAGGGAGGTACGAGCAGTACTTC. Amino acid sequence: CASSLGPTGRYEQYF.

This rearrangement joins TRBV27 to TRBJ2-6; the D call may be TRBD1 or TRBD2 (6 bases each). The CDR3 loop spans 17 amino acids. Trimming left V 8 bases short and J 0 bases short, with 17 bases between. Germline assignment: CDR1 MNHEY and CDR2 SMNVEV (reference sequence). The CDR3 DNA reads as TGTGCCAGCGGGTGGGGGGCCTATAGCTCTGGGGCCAACGTCCTGACTTTC. Translated: CASGWGAYSSGANVLTF.